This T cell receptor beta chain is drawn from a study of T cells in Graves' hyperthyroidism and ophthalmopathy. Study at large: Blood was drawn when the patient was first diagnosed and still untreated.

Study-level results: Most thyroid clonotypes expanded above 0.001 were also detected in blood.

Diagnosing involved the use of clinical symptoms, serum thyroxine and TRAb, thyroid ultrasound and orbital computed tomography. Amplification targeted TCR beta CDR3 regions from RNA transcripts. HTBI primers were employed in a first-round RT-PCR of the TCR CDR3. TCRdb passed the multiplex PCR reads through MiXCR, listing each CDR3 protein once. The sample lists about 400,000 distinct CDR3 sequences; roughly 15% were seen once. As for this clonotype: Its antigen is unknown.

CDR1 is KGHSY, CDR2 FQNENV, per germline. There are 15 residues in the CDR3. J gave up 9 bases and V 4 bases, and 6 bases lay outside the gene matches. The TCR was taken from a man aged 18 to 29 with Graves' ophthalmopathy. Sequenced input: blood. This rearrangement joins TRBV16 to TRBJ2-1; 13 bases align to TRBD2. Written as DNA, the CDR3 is TGTGCCAGCAGCCCACCGGGACTAGCGGGGTTTGAGCAGTTCTTC. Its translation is CASSPPGLAGFEQFF.